This is a list of T cell receptor beta chains from one sample in a study of blood T cell repertoires in COVID-19. Clones were sequenced by immunoSEQ multiplex PCR, and TCRdb holds only the in-frame ones, with some missing. The sample includes under 200,000 clones, about nine tenths seen only once; the top ten take more than 3%. The sequenced sample consisted of peripheral blood. The receptors originated from a man aged 65 to 85 with acute or convalescent COVID-19. Each CDR3 is given with its conserved first and last residue. D genes are given only for firm matches. Clone size is stated in some rows and not others, as once, few, many or a class when expanded.

CASSLDKDTQYF,TRBJ2-3,TRBV5-1,NA,NA
CASSLPRGDTQYF,TRBJ2-3,TRBV5-6,NA,NA
CASSPFLRREQYF,TRBJ2-7,TRBV27,NA,NA
CASSARGQDTGELFF,TRBJ2-2,TRBV9,TRBD1,NA
CASSLLTGSNYGYTF,TRBJ1-2,TRBV28,NA,NA
CASSYSDSQGGYTF,TRBJ1-2,TRBV6-5,NA,once
CASSLARGQSYEQYF,TRBJ2-7,TRBV7-7,NA,NA
CASSFAGNQPQHF,TRBJ1-5,TRBV7-9,NA,NA
CASSSGPTGRGYNSPLHF,TRBJ1-6,TRBV19,NA,NA
CASGREFEQFF,TRBJ2-1,TRBV6-5,TRBD2,NA
CASSERRSGTASYEQYF,TRBJ2-7,TRBV6-1,TRBD1,NA
CASSQPGLAGGLGGELFF,TRBJ2-2,TRBV4-3,TRBD2,NA
CASALPLTGGSTGELFF,TRBJ2-2,TRBV2,TRBD2,NA
CASSLGNSGTYEQYF,TRBJ2-7,TRBV7-8,NA,once
CASGLVKLRRQANYGYTF,TRBJ1-2,TRBV12-5,NA,NA
CAISSRRGEETQYF,TRBJ2-5,TRBV10-3,TRBD2,NA
CASSERSGGSLSGNTIYF,TRBJ1-3,TRBV9,NA,few
CSALENYGYTF,TRBJ1-2,TRBV20-1,NA,NA
CASRPLTTPEAFF,TRBJ1-1,TRBV5-1,NA,NA
CASSLGRGAYTGELFF,TRBJ2-2,TRBV11-3,NA,NA
CASSSGTGLRYGYTF,TRBJ1-2,TRBV5-4,TRBD1,NA
CASITTPGGYYGYTF,TRBJ1-2,TRBV2,NA,few
CASSRWTGEINEKLFF,TRBJ1-4,TRBV3-1/TRBV3-2,TRBD1,NA
CASSSGGGSYEQYF,TRBJ2-7,TRBV2,TRBD2,NA
CASSSGTTGSYEQYF,TRBJ2-7,TRBV7-9,TRBD2,NA
CASSLGRDGKFYGYTF,TRBJ1-2,TRBV27,NA,NA